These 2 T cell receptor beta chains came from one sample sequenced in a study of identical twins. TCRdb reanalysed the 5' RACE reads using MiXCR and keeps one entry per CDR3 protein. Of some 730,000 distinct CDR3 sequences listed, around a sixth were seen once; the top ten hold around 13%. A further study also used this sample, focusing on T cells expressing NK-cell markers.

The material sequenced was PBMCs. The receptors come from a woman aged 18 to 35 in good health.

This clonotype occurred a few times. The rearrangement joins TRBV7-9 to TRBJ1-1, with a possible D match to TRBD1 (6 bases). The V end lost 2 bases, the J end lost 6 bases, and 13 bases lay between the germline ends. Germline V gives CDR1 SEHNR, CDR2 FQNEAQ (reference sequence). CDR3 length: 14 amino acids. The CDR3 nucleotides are TGTGCCAGCAGCTTACAGGGGTTGTCCTCTGAAGCTTTCTTT. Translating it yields CASSLQGLSSEAFF.

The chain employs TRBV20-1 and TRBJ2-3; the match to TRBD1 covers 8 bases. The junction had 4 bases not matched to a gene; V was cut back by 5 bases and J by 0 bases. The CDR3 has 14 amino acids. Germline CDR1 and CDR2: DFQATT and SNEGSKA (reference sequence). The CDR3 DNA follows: TGCAGTGCTCGTCAGGGGGCCAGCACAGATACGCAGTATTTT. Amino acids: CSARQGASTDTQYF.